Listed here are 25 T cell receptor beta chains from one sample, sequenced in a study of tumor-infiltrating lymphocytes in primary liver carcinoma (dated by TCRdb to 2016 to 2017). Total RNA and DNA were co-extracted without cell sorting from approximately 20-30 mg of bulk tissue using the AllPrep DNA/RNA mini kit. Sequenced using an Illumina HiSeq 2500. Starting from approximately 460 ng total RNA, TCRbeta-specific cDNA was produced by reverse transcription with a constant-region primer and ProtoScript II reverse transcriptase. TCRbeta libraries were built with three nested multiplex PCR rounds, a slightly modified ARM-PCR procedure. Each of the first two PCR rounds ran for approximately 9 cycles and used multiplex TRBV1-TRBV30 forward primers together with a Cbeta reverse primer. The public reads were run again by TCRdb, first through fastp at Q25 and then through MiXCR, and only productive beta chains were kept. Rows are unified per CDR3 protein, each entry keeping the most common DNA and genes. Within this sample are tens of thousands of distinct CDR3 sequences, with around 66% of them counted one time only. The ten most abundant clones make up roughly 30% of the sample.

What was sequenced was liver tumor tissue from sampling region 3. This sample's cell subset or site label indicates: tumor region T3, left-lateral pole. Receptors originate from a woman in her thirties with primary liver carcinoma and hepatitis B virus infection.

This clonotype turned up a few times. This chain joins TRBV11-2 and TRBJ2-1; TRBD1 might be the D (6 bases). Germline assignment: CDR1 SGHAT and CDR2 FQNNGV. The CDR3 is made up of 16 amino acids. The CDR3 coding sequence is TGTGTCAACAGCTTAGATCTGACGGGTGGGGGCGATGAGCAGTTCTTC. Translation: CVNSLDLTGGGDEQFF.

Comment on this clonotype: Since no conserved phenylalanine or tryptophan closes the CDR3, a read error is the likely cause. In DNA, the CDR3 is TGTGCCAGGAGCCCCCCTGAACAGGGAGTTGGGAAAGAGACCCAGTACCTC. It translates to CARSPPEQGVGKETQYL. The chain combines TRBV11-2 with TRBJ2-5; possible D gene TRBD1, 6 bases. Germline-derived CDR1 and CDR2 are SGHAT and FQNNGV. The V and J ends lost 9 bases and 3 bases respectively, with 26 bases between them. The CDR3 consists of 17 residues.

As regards this clonotype: The junction departs from the called germline gene at one end, perhaps through a read error. The V and J genes are TRBV20-1 and TRBJ1-4, with 12 nucleotides matching TRBD1. This CDR3 is 15 amino acids long. Per the germline V gene, CDR1 is DFQATT and CDR2 is SNEGSKA (reference sequence). CDR3 sequence: CNARGTGGVGEKLLF. The CDR3 region has the DNA TGCAATGCGAGGGGGACAGGGGGCGTCGGTGAAAAACTGTTGTTT.

This clonotype occurred many times. The chain has TRBV20-1 and TRBJ2-1; 11 bases fit TRBD2. Trimming at V came to 3 bases and at J to 4 bases, leaving 11 bases not matched to a gene. Germline CDR1 reads DFQATT; CDR2 reads SNEGSKA (reference sequence). There are 17 residues in the CDR3. The DNA for the CDR3 is TGCAGTGCTAGTCTCGCTAGCGGGAGGTATAGGTACAATGAGCAGTTCTTC. Translation gives CSASLASGRYRYNEQFF.

With respect to this clonotype: At one end the junction does not follow the germline gene, possibly because of a read error. The V call is TRBV11-3, the J call TRBJ1-3; D is possibly TRBD1 (5 bases). The CDR3 is made up of 15 amino acids. CDR1 is SGHNT and CDR2 is YENEEA in the germline V gene. The DNA for the CDR3 is TGTGCCAACAACTTAATTACAGGTTCGGGAAACGCCATATATTTT. Its protein product is CANNLITGSGNAIYF. The variable domain in full, completed from reference TRBV11-3 and TRBJ1-3, reads EAGVVQSPRYKIIEKKQPVAFWCNPISGHNTLYWYLQNLGQGPELLIRYENEEAVDDSQLPKDRFSAERLKGVDSTLKIQPAELGDSAVYLCANNLITGSGNAIYFGEGSWLTVV.

On this clonotype: Lacking the conserved final phenylalanine or tryptophan, this CDR3 likely reflects a read error. The chain employs TRBV11-3 and TRBJ2-1, with 8 nucleotides matching TRBD2. J was trimmed by 7 bases and V by 5 bases; bases with no gene match: 7. Germline V CDR1 and CDR2: SGHNT, YENEEA. The CDR3 consists of 14 residues. CDR3 sequence (DNA): TGTGCCAGCAGCGCTAGCGGGCCAGAAAATGAGCAGTTCTTG. Translation gives CASSASGPENEQFL.

J is TRBJ2-3 and V is TRBV11-2, with 8 bases matching TRBD2. Germline values: CDR1 SGHAT, CDR2 FQNNGV. The CDR3 runs 17 residues. Losses at the gene ends were 8 bases for V and 5 bases for J; bases not matched to a gene: 18. CDR3 bases: TGTGCCAGCGGCTATCGAGGGAGCGGGAGCCTCATAGATACGCAGTATTTT. Translated: CASGYRGSGSLIDTQYF.

The gene calls are TRBV11-2 and TRBJ1-2; D is undetermined. V was clipped by 0 bases and J by 10 bases, with 18 bases between them. Looked up from germline, CDR1 is SGHAT and CDR2 is FQNNGV. The CDR3 runs to 15 residues. CDR3: CASSLDGMTRRDYTF. CDR3 coding DNA: TGTGCCAGCAGCTTAGATGGGATGACAAGGAGAGACTACACCTTC. Combining the CDR3 with reference TRBV11-2 and TRBJ1-2 gives the whole variable domain EAGVAQSPRYKIIEKRQSVAFWCNPISGHATLYWYQQILGQGPKLLIQFQNNGVVDDSQLPKDRFSAERLKGVDSTLKIQPAKLEDSAVYLCASSLDGMTRRDYTFGSGTRLTVV.

The table lists this clonotype with many counts. The chain carries TRBV11-2 and TRBJ2-2; 7 bases fit TRBD2. CDR1 SGHAT and CDR2 FQNNGV come from the germline V gene. Losses at the gene ends were 7 bases for V and 4 bases for J; bases not matched to a gene: 12. CDR3 length: 16 amino acids. The CDR3 here is CASTLETGLVTGELFF. Written as DNA, the CDR3 is TGTGCCAGCACCTTGGAAACCGGACTAGTCACCGGGGAGCTGTTTTTT.

This clonotype is large in the sample. The chain carries TRBV28 and TRBJ2-2; TRBD2 aligns across 8 bases. The CDR3 length is 13 residues. Unmatched junction bases numbered 1, after V lost 3 bases and J lost 7 bases. Germline lookup yields CDR1 MDHEN and CDR2 SYDVKM. The CDR3 sequence is CASSLSGSGELFF. CDR3 coding DNA: TGTGCCAGCAGTTTGAGCGGGAGCGGGGAGCTGTTTTTT.

The chain employs TRBV6-1 and TRBJ2-5, with 7 bases that match TRBD1. The trim removed 4 bases at V and 3 bases at J, leaving 8 bases unmatched. Germline V gives CDR1 MNHNS, CDR2 SASEGT. The CDR3 consists of 15 residues. The CDR3 here is CASSVIGGPEETQYF. DNA for the CDR3: TGTGCCAGCAGTGTAATAGGGGGCCCTGAAGAGACCCAGTACTTC.

The chain is built from TRBV11-2 and TRBJ2-7; TRBD2 agrees at 13 bases. The CDR3 consists of 17 residues. CDR1 and CDR2 (germline): SGHAT, FQNNGV. The trim removed 6 bases at V and 6 bases at J, leaving 14 bases unmatched. CDR3 residues: CASRERLAGGPGGEQYF. The CDR3 DNA sequence: TGTGCCAGCAGAGAGCGACTAGCGGGAGGCCCAGGGGGCGAGCAGTACTTC. Full variable domain (outside the CDR3, taken from reference TRBV11-2 and TRBJ2-7): EAGVAQSPRYKIIEKRQSVAFWCNPISGHATLYWYQQILGQGPKLLIQFQNNGVVDDSQLPKDRFSAERLKGVDSTLKIQPAKLEDSAVYLCASRERLAGGPGGEQYFGPGTRLTVT.

This clonotype was seen ten or more times. The chain is built from TRBV11-2 and TRBJ1-5; TRBD1 matches at 8 bases. Trimming cost V 2 bases and J 4 bases; bases outside gene matches: 13. The germline gives CDR1 SGHAT, CDR2 FQNNGV. This CDR3 comprises 18 residues. The CDR3 protein is CASSLTGTGELWNQPQHF. The CDR3 region has the DNA TGTGCCAGCAGCTTAACTGGGACAGGTGAATTATGGAATCAGCCCCAGCATTTT.

Details on this clonotype: This may arise from a read error, as a much more abundant clone is one base away. The chain combines TRBV12-3 or TRBV12-4 with TRBJ2-3; D may be TRBD2 (7 bases). This CDR3 spans 17 amino acids. Trimming cost V 10 bases and J 2 bases, with 25 bases left between them. CDR3 coding DNA: TGTGCCAACAGGCCTAGAGGGGGGGAGGGCCTCACAGATACGCAGTATTTT. Translated, it gives CANRPRGGEGLTDTQYF.

A note on this clonotype: At one of its ends the junction is not consistent with the germline gene, which may arise from a read error. V gene TRBV25-1 combines with J gene TRBJ1-1, with a weak D call TRBD1 (5 bases). There are 14 residues in the CDR3. Germline CDR1 and CDR2: MGHDK and SYGVNS. The chain's CDR3 is CVSSEYIMGPRAFF. Written as DNA, the CDR3 is TGTGTCAGCAGTGAATATATTATGGGGCCGCGAGCTTTCTTT.

In its sample, this clonotype was seen once. One junction end disagrees with the germline gene, perhaps due to a read error. The V gene is TRBV11-2, the J gene TRBJ2-1; 10 positions match TRBD2. Looked up from germline, CDR1 is SGHAT and CDR2 is FQNNGV. The length of the CDR3 is 13 residues. The DNA for the CDR3 is TGTGCCAACAGCTGTACTAGCGGGGCAGAGCAGTTCTTC. It translates to CANSCTSGAEQFF.

This clonotype was found many times. As DNA, the CDR3 is TGTGCCAGCAGTTACTCGAGTGGCAGAACTGGTTATGGCTACACCTTC. It encodes CASSYSSGRTGYGYTF. The chain links TRBV6-6 to TRBJ1-2; D is undetermined. V was trimmed by 0 bases and J by 5 bases, leaving 16 bases between them. The CDR3 loop spans 16 amino acids. CDR1 and CDR2 from the germline V gene are MNHNY and SVGAGI (reference sequence).

This clonotype was found a few times. This may arise from a read error, as a much more abundant clone is one base away. The gene calls are TRBV11-1 and TRBJ2-1, with D perhaps matching TRBD2 (5 bases). There are 16 residues in the CDR3. Germline V gives CDR1 SGHAT, CDR2 FQDESV (reference sequence). CDR3: CAISRTRSGSYNEQFF. CDR3 sequence (DNA): TGTGCCATCAGCCGCACTAGATCAGGCTCCTACAATGAGCAGTTCTTC.

Remarks on this clonotype: The CDR3 carries no conserved terminal phenylalanine or tryptophan, so it likely arises from a read error. The J gene is TRBJ2-1, the V gene TRBV4-3, with 7 bases matching TRBD2. The CDR3 consists of 14 residues. Germline CDR1 LGHNA, CDR2 YSLEER. CDR3 amino acids: CESSQNPSTSSQFS. CDR3 coding DNA: TGCGAAAGCAGCCAAAATCCCTCGACTAGCTCCCAGTTCTCC.

In the case of this clonotype: No conserved phenylalanine or tryptophan ends this CDR3, so it is likely a read error. The V gene is TRBV11-1, the J gene TRBJ1-2; D is unclear. The CDR3 runs to 14 residues. Germline values: CDR1 SGHAT, CDR2 FQDESV (reference sequence). CDR3 sequence: CASSVSASLGGYTY. The CDR3 nucleotides read TGCGCCAGCAGCGTTTCAGCGTCCTTGGGAGGCTACACCTAC.

Concerning this clonotype: Since the CDR3 does not end with the conserved phenylalanine or tryptophan, this likely comes from a read error. V usage is TRBV11-2 and J usage is TRBJ2-1; perhaps TRBD2 as D (6 bases). V was cut by 8 bases and J by 0 bases, with 14 bases left in between. Germline lookup yields CDR1 SGHAT and CDR2 FQNNGV. CDR3 length: 15 amino acids. The CDR3 region has the DNA TGTGCCAGCGGGCGGGGACCGAACTCCTACAATGAGCAGTTCATC. Residues: CASGRGPNSYNEQFI.

On this clonotype itself: The final CDR3 position lacks the conserved phenylalanine or tryptophan, pointing to a likely read error. The chain links TRBV4-3 to TRBJ2-7; TRBD2 is a possible D gene (6 bases). Per the germline V gene, CDR1 is LGHNA and CDR2 is YSLEER. Trimming cost V 1 base and J 4 bases, with 23 bases left between them. The CDR3 contains 18 residues. The CDR3 DNA follows: TGCGCCAGCAGCCAAGCTGTGACGGGGGATCACATTAGTTACGAGCAGTACCTC. Its protein product is CASSQAVTGDHISYEQYL.

The CDR3 region is CARNVGGSPYNEQFF. The CDR3 DNA sequence: TGTGCCAGAAACGTAGGGGGCTCCCCCTACAATGAGCAGTTCTTC. The chain uses TRBV9 and TRBJ2-1; 7 positions match TRBD1. This CDR3 comprises 15 residues. Per the germline V gene, CDR1 is SGDLS and CDR2 is YYNGEE. V was pared by 8 bases and J by 2 bases, with 10 bases of the junction left unmatched. Looking up the rest from reference TRBV9 and TRBJ2-1 gives the full variable domain: DSGVTQTPKHLITATGQRVTLRCSPRSGDLSVYWYQQSLDQGLQFLIQYYNGEERAKGNILERFSAQQFPDLHSELNLSSLELGDSALYFCARNVGGSPYNEQFFGPGTRLTVL.

Relative to its sample, this clonotype is medium-sized. The V gene is TRBV6-5, the J gene TRBJ2-1, with D unresolved. CDR3 length equals 12 residues. Germline V gene sequence: CDR1 MNHEY, CDR2 SVGAGI. Trimming took off 5 bases at V and 8 bases at J, with 10 bases between the two ends. The CDR3 is CASSPGSHEQFF. CDR3 bases: TGTGCCAGCAGTCCCGGTAGCCATGAGCAGTTCTTC.

This clonotype was detected many times. The chain uses TRBV11-2 and TRBJ1-1; D is perhaps TRBD1 (6 bases). Germline assignment: CDR1 SGHAT and CDR2 FQNNGV. V gave up 2 bases and J gave up 1 base, with 20 bases separating them. This CDR3 comprises 18 residues. The CDR3 sequence is CASSLHARGASRNTEAFF. CDR3 bases: TGTGCCAGCAGCTTACATGCCCGGGGGGCCTCGAGGAACACTGAAGCTTTCTTT.